This TCR beta chain was sequenced for a study of blood T cell repertoires in COVID-19. The overall study: From the United States, Italy and Spain came samples of acute and convalescent COVID-19. The cDNA or gDNA used as material had been derived from T cells, B-cell-depleted T cells, or PBMCs.

Per the original methods: Amplification with reference gene primers provided the estimates of nucleated cell counts. Sequencing used immunoSEQ multiplex PCR; TCRdb keeps in-frame clones, though not all of them. D and trimming come from the DNA, and the V and J calls and clone size come from that table. Of around 300,000 clones in the sample, about 85% are singletons; the top ten hold around 4.1%. Unmatched junction bases numbered 0, after V lost 0 bases and J lost 3 bases. CDR1 SGDLS and CDR2 YYNGEE come from the germline V gene. This CDR3 contains 14 residues. A word on this clone: Other DNA sequences from this sample encode an identical CDR3 as well.

The sample taken for sequencing was peripheral blood. This rearrangement joins TRBV9 to TRBJ1-2; TRBD1 agrees at 9 bases. This sequence was found in a woman aged 45-65 years with active or convalescent COVID-19. As DNA, the CDR3 is TGTGCCAGCAGCGTAGGACAGGGGGACTATGGCTACACCTTC. It encodes CASSVGQGDYGYTF.